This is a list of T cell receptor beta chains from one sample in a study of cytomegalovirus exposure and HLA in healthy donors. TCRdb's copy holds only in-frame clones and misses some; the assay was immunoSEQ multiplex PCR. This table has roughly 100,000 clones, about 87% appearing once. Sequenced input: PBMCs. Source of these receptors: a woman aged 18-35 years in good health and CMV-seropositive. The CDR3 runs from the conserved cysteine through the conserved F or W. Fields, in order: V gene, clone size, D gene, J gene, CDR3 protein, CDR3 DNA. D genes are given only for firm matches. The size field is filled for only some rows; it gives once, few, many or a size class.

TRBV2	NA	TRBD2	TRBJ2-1	CASSENSGGANNEQFF	TGTGCCAGCAGTGAGAATAGCGGGGGGGCGAACAATGAGCAGTTCTTC
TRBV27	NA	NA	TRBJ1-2	CAVRAGNSRDYGYTF	TGTGCCGTCCGGGCGGGGAACAGTAGGGACTATGGCTACACCTTC
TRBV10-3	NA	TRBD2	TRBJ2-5	CAIRSGGEQETQYF	TGTGCCATCAGAAGCGGGGGGGAACAAGAGACCCAGTACTTC
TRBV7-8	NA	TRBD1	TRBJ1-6	CASSLDRGHSPLHF	TGTGCCAGCAGCTTAGACAGGGGGCATTCACCCCTCCACTTT
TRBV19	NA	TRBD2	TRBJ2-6	CASSTREGGAGANVLTF	TGTGCCAGTAGTACCAGGGAGGGAGGGGCAGGGGCCAACGTCCTGACTTTC
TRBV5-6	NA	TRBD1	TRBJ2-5	CASHRQGQETQYF	TGTGCCAGTCATCGACAGGGACAAGAGACCCAGTACTTC
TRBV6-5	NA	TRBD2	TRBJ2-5	CASSYTAGGPETQYF	TGTGCCAGCAGTTACACGGCGGGGGGGCCGGAGACCCAGTACTTC
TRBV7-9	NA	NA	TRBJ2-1	CASSSETHRGNEQFF	TGTGCCAGCAGCAGCGAGACACACCGAGGGAATGAGCAGTTCTTC
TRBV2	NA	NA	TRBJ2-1	CASSERANEQFF	TGTGCCAGCAGTGAGAGGGCGAATGAGCAGTTCTTC
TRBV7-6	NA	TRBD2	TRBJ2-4	CASSLDWGGRNIQYF	TGTGCCAGCAGCTTAGACTGGGGGGGACGGAACATTCAGTACTTC
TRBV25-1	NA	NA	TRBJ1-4	CASSDRTNEKLFF	TGTGCCAGCAGTGACAGAACTAATGAAAAACTGTTTTTT
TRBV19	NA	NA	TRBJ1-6	CAIGTSSYNSPLHF	TGTGCCATCGGGACTAGCTCCTATAATTCACCCCTCCACTTT
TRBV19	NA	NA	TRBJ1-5	CASSIEGVAYSNQPQHF	TGTGCCAGTAGTATAGAAGGGGTGGCGTATAGCAATCAGCCCCAGCATTTT
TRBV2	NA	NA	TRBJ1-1	CASARGRENTEAFF	TGTGCCAGCGCTCGCGGCAGGGAGAACACTGAAGCTTTCTTT
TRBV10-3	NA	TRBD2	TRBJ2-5	CAISGLAGVETQYF	TGTGCCATCAGCGGACTAGCGGGGGTAGAGACCCAGTACTTC
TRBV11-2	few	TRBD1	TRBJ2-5	CASSSGQGRETQYF	TGTGCCAGCAGCTCGGGACAGGGGAGGGAGACCCAGTACTTC
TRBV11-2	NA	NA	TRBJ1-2	CASSPERARGNGYTF	TGTGCCAGCAGCCCCGAGAGGGCCAGGGGCAATGGCTACACCTTC
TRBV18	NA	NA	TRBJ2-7	CASSPGQAGTYEQYF	TGTGCCAGCTCACCAGGTCAGGCCGGCACCTACGAGCAGTACTTC
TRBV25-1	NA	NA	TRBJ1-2	CASSERGKGYTF	TGTGCCAGCAGTGAACGAGGGAAGGGCTACACCTTC
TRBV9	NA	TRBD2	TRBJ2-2	CASSVGAGGPGGELFF	TGTGCCAGCAGCGTAGGAGCGGGGGGGCCCGGCGGGGAGCTGTTTTTT
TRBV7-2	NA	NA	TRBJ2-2	CASSSGWGAGELFF	TGTGCCAGCAGCTCGGGCTGGGGAGCCGGGGAGCTGTTTTTT
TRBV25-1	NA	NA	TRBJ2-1	CASSHRVIVGDEQFF	TGTGCCAGCAGTCACAGGGTTATAGTAGGCGATGAGCAGTTCTTC
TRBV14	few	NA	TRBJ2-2	CASSQGRRWTGELFF	TGTGCCAGCAGCCAAGGGCGGAGGTGGACCGGGGAGCTGTTTTTT
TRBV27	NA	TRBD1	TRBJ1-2	CASSTDREDCGYTF	TGTGCCAGCAGTACCGACAGGGAGGACTGTGGCTACACCTTC
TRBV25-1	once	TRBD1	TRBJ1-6	CASSEYGDRYNSPLHF	TGTGCCAGCAGTGAATATGGGGACAGGTATAATTCACCCCTCCACTTT
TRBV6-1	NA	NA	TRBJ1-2	CAGGVNYGYTF	TGTGCCGGAGGGGTTAACTATGGCTACACCTTC
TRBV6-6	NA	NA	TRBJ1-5	CASSQNSNQPQHF	TGTGCCAGCAGCCAGAATAGCAATCAGCCCCAGCATTTT
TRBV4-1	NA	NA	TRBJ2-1	CASSQDRRGTSYNEQFF	TGCGCCAGCAGCCAAGATAGGCGGGGTACCTCCTACAATGAGCAGTTCTTC
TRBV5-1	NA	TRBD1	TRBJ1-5	CASSFGQGVRNQPQHF	TGCGCCAGCAGCTTTGGACAGGGGGTAAGAAATCAGCCCCAGCATTTT
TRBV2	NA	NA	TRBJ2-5	CASSTSGTNLRARETQYF	TGTGCCAGCAGTACATCCGGGACAAACCTTAGGGCGAGAGAGACCCAGTACTTC
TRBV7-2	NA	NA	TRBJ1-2	CASSLGLGDGYTF	TGTGCCAGCAGCTTAGGATTGGGCGATGGCTACACCTTC
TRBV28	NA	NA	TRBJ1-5	CASSFKRAGNQPQHF	TGTGCCAGCAGTTTTAAGCGGGCGGGGAATCAGCCCCAGCATTTT
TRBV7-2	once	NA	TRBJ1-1	CASSPLSQRTEAFF	TGTGCCAGCAGCCCTTTGAGCCAGCGCACTGAAGCTTTCTTT
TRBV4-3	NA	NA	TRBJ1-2	CASSQEFIAGGQPYVSPYGYTF	TGCGCCAGCAGCCAAGAATTCATCGCCGGAGGACAGCCCTATGTATCTCCCTATGGCTACACCTTC
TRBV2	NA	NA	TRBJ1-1	CASKPTSSRTEAFF	TGTGCCAGCAAGCCCACGTCCTCCAGGACTGAAGCTTTCTTT
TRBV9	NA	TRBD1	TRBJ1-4	CASTTSGTGHEKLFF	TGTGCCAGCACCACTAGCGGGACAGGACATGAAAAACTGTTTTTT
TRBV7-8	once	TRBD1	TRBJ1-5	CASSTGQGLVLNQPQHF	TGTGCCAGCAGCACGGGACAGGGCCTGGTACTGAATCAGCCCCAGCATTTT
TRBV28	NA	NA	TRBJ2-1	CASRRYLSEQFF	TGTGCCAGCAGACGCTATCTTAGTGAGCAGTTCTTC
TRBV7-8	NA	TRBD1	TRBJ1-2	CASSATRTGYGYTF	TGTGCCAGCAGCGCCACCCGGACAGGATATGGCTACACCTTC
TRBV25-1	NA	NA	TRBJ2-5	CASSNRGGSETQYF	TGTGCCAGCAGTAACAGAGGAGGGTCTGAGACCCAGTACTTC
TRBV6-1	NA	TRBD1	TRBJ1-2	CASHIELGGGYGYTF	TGTGCCAGCCACATCGAATTAGGGGGCGGCTATGGCTACACCTTC
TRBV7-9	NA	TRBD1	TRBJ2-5	CASSSKDRTQETQYF	TGTGCCAGCAGCTCTAAGGACAGGACCCAAGAGACCCAGTACTTC
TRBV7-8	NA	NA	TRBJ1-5	CASSLFVGGGDQPQHF	TGTGCCAGCAGCTTATTTGTGGGGGGAGGGGATCAGCCCCAGCATTTT
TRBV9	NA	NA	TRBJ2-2	CASSATGSSNTGELFF	TGTGCCAGCAGCGCTACAGGGTCTTCGAACACCGGGGAGCTGTTTTTT
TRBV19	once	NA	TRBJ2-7	CASSIGAIPSYEQYF	TGTGCCAGTAGTATCGGAGCGATCCCCTCCTACGAGCAGTACTTC
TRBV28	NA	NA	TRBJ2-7	CASSSRVLDEQYF	TGTGCCAGCAGCTCCAGGGTTCTAGACGAGCAGTACTTC
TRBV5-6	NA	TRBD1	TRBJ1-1	CASSSQDRGNTEAFF	TGTGCCAGCAGCTCCCAAGACAGGGGGAACACTGAAGCTTTCTTT